These 24 T cell receptor beta chains came from one sample sequenced in a study of cytomegalovirus exposure and HLA in healthy donors. Profiled with immunoSEQ multiplex PCR; TCRdb holds only in-frame clones, not every one. The sample holds roughly 60,000 clones, over 75% seen once. Sequenced input: PBMCs. Receptors originate from a woman aged 30 to 39 in good health and CMV-seronegative.

This clone was detected only once. The chain employs TRBV4-2 and TRBJ2-5; D is perhaps TRBD2 (6 bases). The V and J ends lost 5 bases and 5 bases respectively, with 18 bases between them. Per the germline V gene, CDR1 is LGHNA and CDR2 is YNFKEQ. The CDR3 totals 15 residues. The CDR3, as DNA: TGTGCCAGCAGCACACCCTCGGAGGGCCCGGAGACCCAGTACTTC. This encodes CASSTPSEGPETQYF.

As concerns this clone: One end of the junction fails to match germline, which may point to a read error. The chain uses TRBV7-7 and TRBJ2-5, with TRBD2 as a possible D gene (7 bases). The CDR3 is 15 residues long. Germline CDR1 is SSHAT and CDR2 is FNYEAQ (reference sequence). The CDR3 coding sequence is TGTGCTAGCAGCTCTGGGAGGGGGAGCCAAGAGACCCAGTACTTC. Translation: CASSSGRGSQETQYF.

The gene calls are TRBV18 and TRBJ1-4, with D hard to call. The CDR3 runs to 12 residues. The V and J ends lost 3 bases and 13 bases respectively, with 12 bases between them. The germline CDR1 and CDR2 sequences are KGHSH and LQKENI. The CDR3 here is CASSPERDRLFF. The CDR3 nucleotides are TGTGCCAGCTCACCGGAACGGGATCGACTGTTTTTT.

The chain uses TRBV2 and TRBJ2-3, with D hard to call. The germline V and J ends were trimmed by 8 bases and 4 bases, with 10 bases remaining between them. Germline-derived CDR1 and CDR2 are SNHLY and FYNNEI. The CDR3 covers 12 residues. Here the CDR3 reads CASSGSADTQYF. DNA for the CDR3: TGTGCCAGCTCCGGTTCCGCAGATACGCAGTATTTT.

CDR3 sequence reads: CASSATSGRASDTQYF. CDR3 nucleotides: TGTGCCAGCAGCGCCACTAGCGGGAGGGCCTCAGATACGCAGTATTTT. V gene TRBV5-4 combines with J gene TRBJ2-3, with TRBD2 matching over 13 bases. Germline V gives CDR1 SGHNT, CDR2 YYREEE (reference sequence). CDR3 length: 16 amino acids. J was trimmed by 4 bases and V by 4 bases; bases with no gene match: 6.

The chain recombines TRBV28 with TRBJ2-3; tentative D call: TRBD1 (5 bases). The CDR3 is made up of 15 amino acids. The V end was cut by 2 bases, the J end by 0 bases, with 9 bases between. The germline CDR1 and CDR2 sequences are MDHEN and SYDVKM. Written as DNA, the CDR3 is TGTGCCAGCAGTTTAATCTGGGGCAGCACAGATACGCAGTATTTT. Translation: CASSLIWGSTDTQYF.

The V gene is TRBV15, the J gene TRBJ2-1; weak D call: TRBD2 (6 bases). This CDR3 is built from 15 residues. V lost 5 bases and J 4 bases, leaving 15 bases between the germline ends. Germline loops: CDR1 LNHNV, CDR2 YYDKDF (reference sequence). This CDR3 reads CATSPSRGSYNEQFF. CDR3 coding DNA: TGTGCCACCAGCCCCAGTCGGGGGAGTTACAATGAGCAGTTCTTC.

V gene TRBV6-9 combines with J gene TRBJ1-3; unclear D gene. Germline V CDR1 and CDR2: MNHGY, SVAAGI. Trimming removed 5 bases from V and 3 bases from J, with 20 bases in between. The CDR3 is 17 amino acids. The chain's CDR3 is CASSTHSGEEGGNTIYF. The CDR3 coding sequence is TGTGCCAGCAGTACTCATTCGGGTGAGGAGGGTGGAAACACCATATATTTT.

The gene calls are TRBV5-4 and TRBJ2-4, with 8 bases fitting TRBD2. The V gene's germline CDR1 is SGHNT and CDR2 YYREEE (reference sequence). The V segment lost 6 bases and the J segment 0 bases; nucleotides outside the gene matches: 14. The CDR3 consists of 18 residues. CDR3 residues: CASTRGGGRNSAKNIQYF. DNA of the CDR3: TGTGCCAGCACACGCGGGGGCGGGAGGAACTCAGCCAAAAACATTCAGTACTTC.

The rearrangement uses TRBV29-1 and TRBJ2-5; TRBD2 aligns across 7 bases. CDR1 and CDR2 (germline): SQVTM, ANQGSEA. CDR3 size: 14 residues. Trimming took 5 bases from V and 2 from J; bases not matched to a gene: 8. CDR3 amino acids: CSVRRGTTQETQYF. In DNA, the CDR3 is TGCAGCGTTAGGCGCGGGACTACTCAAGAGACCCAGTACTTC.

The chain combines TRBV30 with TRBJ1-1; TRBD1 matches at 7 bases. The V gene end was trimmed by 2 bases and the J gene end by 6 bases; junction bases not matched to a gene: 15. The CDR3 runs to 16 residues. Germline lookup yields CDR1 GTSNPN and CDR2 SVGIG (reference sequence). CDR3 in DNA: TGTGCCTGGAGTCCAGGGACAGTCTGGGAGTTAGCTGAAGCTTTCTTT. Translating it yields CAWSPGTVWELAEAFF.

J is TRBJ2-5 and V is TRBV11-3; a weak D match, TRBD2 (7 bases). The V end lost 7 bases, the J end lost 1 base, and 22 bases lay between the germline ends. This CDR3 region has 17 residues. Per the germline V gene, CDR1 is SGHNT and CDR2 is YENEEA. The CDR3 DNA follows: TGTGCCAGCACCACGCAAAGGGGGGGCGAAGGCCAAGAGACCCAGTACTTC. Translated, it gives CASTTQRGGEGQETQYF. Full variable domain (outside the CDR3, taken from reference TRBV11-3 and TRBJ2-5): EAGVVQSPRYKIIEKKQPVAFWCNPISGHNTLYWYLQNLGQGPELLIRYENEEAVDDSQLPKDRFSAERLKGVDSTLKIQPAELGDSAVYLCASTTQRGGEGQETQYFGPGTRLLVL.

The chain links TRBV5-1 to TRBJ2-6, with D perhaps TRBD1 (6 bases). CDR1 is SGHRS and CDR2 is YFSETQ in the germline V gene. V was trimmed by 2 bases and J by 4 bases, leaving 13 bases between them. This CDR3 contains 16 residues. The CDR3 loop is CASSFNGQSGANVLTF. In DNA, the CDR3 is TGCGCCAGCAGCTTCAACGGACAGTCAGGGGCCAACGTCCTGACTTTC.

V gene TRBV4-2 combines with J gene TRBJ1-2; a possible D gene is TRBD1 (6 bases). V was shortened by 4 bases and J by 3 bases, with 15 bases between the two germline ends. The CDR3 is 15 residues long. In germline, CDR1 is LGHNA, CDR2 YNFKEQ. The CDR3 DNA reads TGTGCCAGCAGCCTACACAGGGCCGATGACTATGGCTACACCTTC. Protein sequence: CASSLHRADDYGYTF.

For the CDR3, the DNA is TGCGCCAGCAGCTACGGACAGCAAGAGACCCAGTACTTC. This translates into CASSYGQQETQYF. The chain is built from TRBV5-1 and TRBJ2-5; perhaps TRBD1 as D (6 bases). The CDR3 sequence is 13 residues long. The ends were cut back, 3 bases at V and 2 bases at J, with 8 bases in the middle. Germline V gene data show CDR1 as SGHRS and CDR2 as YFSETQ.

The CDR3 here is CASSLEGADTQYF. The CDR3 DNA sequence: TGTGCCAGCAGCTTAGAGGGGGCAGATACGCAGTATTTT. The chain recombines TRBV7-9 with TRBJ2-3; maybe TRBD1 (6 bases). V was pared by 1 base and J by 4 bases, with 6 bases between. Germline V gene lookup returns CDR1 SEHNR and CDR2 FQNEAQ (reference sequence). The CDR3 runs 13 residues.

This chain connects TRBV11-2 to TRBJ2-7; D is perhaps TRBD1 (6 bases). The length of the CDR3 is 18 residues. In germline, CDR1 is SGHAT, CDR2 FQNNGV. Deletions cut 5 bases from V and 1 base from J, with 24 bases between. In DNA, the CDR3 is TGTGCCAGCAGCCTACGGCCCCTCACGGACAGTTTATCCTACGAGCAGTACTTC. It encodes CASSLRPLTDSLSYEQYF.

The V call is TRBV5-4, the J call TRBJ2-7, with 8 nucleotides matching TRBD1. The CDR3 contains 14 residues. V gave up 0 bases and J gave up 2 bases; unmatched junction bases: 1. CDR1 SGHNT and CDR2 YYREEE come from the germline V gene (reference sequence). The CDR3 DNA reads TGTGCCAGCAGCTTGGGGACAGGGACCTACGAGCAGTACTTC. Protein sequence: CASSLGTGTYEQYF. Full variable domain (outside the CDR3, taken from reference TRBV5-4 and TRBJ2-7): ETGVTQSPTHLIKTRGQQVTLRCSSQSGHNTVSWYQQALGQGPQFIFQYYREEENGRGNFPPRFSGLQFPNYSSELNVNALELDDSALYLCASSLGTGTYEQYFGPGTRLTVT.

The rearrangement links TRBV18 to TRBJ2-2, with 10 bases lining up with TRBD1. The J segment lost 4 bases and the V segment lost 6 bases, leaving 5 bases of the junction unmatched. Per germline, CDR1 KGHSH and CDR2 LQKENI. This CDR3 spans 15 amino acids. The CDR3, as DNA: TGTGCCAGCTCGGGACAGGGGATCTCCACCGGGGAGCTGTTTTTT. Translating gives CASSGQGISTGELFF.

This clone showed up just a few times. The chain carries TRBV18 and TRBJ1-2, with 7 bases matching TRBD1. Per germline, CDR1 KGHSH and CDR2 LQKENI. The CDR3 loop spans 14 amino acids. With V trimmed by 2 bases and J by 7 bases, 7 bases remained unmatched. The CDR3 here is CASSPEGAGGGYTF. In nucleotides, the CDR3 is TGTGCCAGCTCACCAGAGGGGGCCGGGGGTGGCTACACCTTC. Based on the CDR3 plus reference TRBV18 and TRBJ1-2, the full variable domain is NAGVMQNPRHLVRRRGQEARLRCSPMKGHSHVYWYRQLPEEGLKFMVYLQKENIIDESGMPKERFSAEFPKEGPSILRIQQVVRGDSAAYFCASSPEGAGGGYTFGSGTRLTVV.

Turning to this clone: Its ends do not fully match the called genes, so a read error is possible. The CDR3 loop reads CASSLTSGSNEEQFF. CDR3 DNA: TGTGCTAGCAGCTTGACTAGCGGGAGTAACGAGGAGCAGTTCTTC. The genes are TRBV7-7 and TRBJ2-1, with TRBD2 matching 12 bases. CDR3 size: 15 residues. Germline CDR1 and CDR2: SSHAT and FNYEAQ (reference sequence). Combining the CDR3 with reference TRBV7-7 and TRBJ2-1 gives the whole variable domain GAGVSQSPRYKVTKRGQDVTLRCDPISSHATLYWYQQALGQGPEFLTYFNYEAQPDKSGLPSDRFSAERPEGSISTLTIQRTEQRDSAMYRCASSLTSGSNEEQFFGPGTRLTVL.

The chain carries TRBV6-1 and TRBJ2-6; tentatively, D is TRBD1 (6 bases). This CDR3 is built from 17 residues. The V and J ends lost 4 bases and 4 bases respectively, with 17 bases between them. Per germline, CDR1 MNHNS and CDR2 SASEGT. The CDR3 protein is CASSGGHINLGANVLTF. CDR3 in DNA: TGTGCCAGCAGTGGGGGACACATCAATCTCGGGGCCAACGTCCTGACTTTC.

The J gene is TRBJ2-1, the V gene TRBV6-5; D is possibly TRBD2 (6 bases). The germline V gene has CDR1 MNHEY and CDR2 SVGAGI. The CDR3 runs to 13 residues. Trimming left V 6 bases short and J 8 bases short, with 14 bases between. CDR3 amino acids: CASSRRRADEQFF. The CDR3 region has the DNA TGTGCCAGCAGCCGTAGGAGGGCCGATGAGCAGTTCTTC.

The chain is built from TRBV25-1 and TRBJ2-3, with 9 bases identical to TRBD2. Trimming took 5 bases from V and 13 from J; bases not matched to a gene: 4. Germline loops: CDR1 MGHDK, CDR2 SYGVNS. The CDR3 length is 11 residues. The CDR3 region is CASSSQREEYF. CDR3 nucleotides: TGTGCCAGCAGTTCCCAGCGGGAGGAGTATTTT.